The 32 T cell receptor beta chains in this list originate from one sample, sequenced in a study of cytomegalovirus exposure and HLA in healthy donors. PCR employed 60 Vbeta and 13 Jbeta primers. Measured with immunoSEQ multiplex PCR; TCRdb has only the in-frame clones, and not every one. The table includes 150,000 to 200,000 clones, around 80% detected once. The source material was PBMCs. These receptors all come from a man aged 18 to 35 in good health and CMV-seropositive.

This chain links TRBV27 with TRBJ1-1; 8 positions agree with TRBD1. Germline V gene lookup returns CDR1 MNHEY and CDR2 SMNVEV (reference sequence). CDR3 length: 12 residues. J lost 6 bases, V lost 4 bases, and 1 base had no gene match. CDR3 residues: CASSSRGPEAFF. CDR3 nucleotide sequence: TGTGCCAGCAGTTCCAGGGGGCCTGAAGCTTTCTTT.

In DNA, the CDR3 is TGTGCCAGCAGTGACTTAGGACAGGACGTCTATGGCTACACCTTC. Its translation is CASSDLGQDVYGYTF. The chain links TRBV6-4 to TRBJ1-2; TRBD1 matches at 7 bases. V lost 1 base to trimming and J lost 4 bases; unmatched junction nucleotides: 6. The CDR3 runs 15 residues. CDR1 MRHNA and CDR2 SNTAGT come from the germline V gene.

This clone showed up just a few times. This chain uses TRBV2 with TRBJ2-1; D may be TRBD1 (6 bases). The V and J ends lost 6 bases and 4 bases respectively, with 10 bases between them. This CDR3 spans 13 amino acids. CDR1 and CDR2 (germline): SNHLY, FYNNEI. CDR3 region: CASRAGQYNEQFF. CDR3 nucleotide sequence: TGTGCCAGCAGAGCCGGACAGTACAATGAGCAGTTCTTC.

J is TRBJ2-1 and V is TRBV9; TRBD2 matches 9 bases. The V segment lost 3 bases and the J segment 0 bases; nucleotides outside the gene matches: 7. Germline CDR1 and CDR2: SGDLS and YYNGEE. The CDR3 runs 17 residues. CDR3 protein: CASSASRSGSSYNEQFF. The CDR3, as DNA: TGTGCCAGCAGCGCCTCGCGTAGCGGGAGCTCCTACAATGAGCAGTTCTTC.

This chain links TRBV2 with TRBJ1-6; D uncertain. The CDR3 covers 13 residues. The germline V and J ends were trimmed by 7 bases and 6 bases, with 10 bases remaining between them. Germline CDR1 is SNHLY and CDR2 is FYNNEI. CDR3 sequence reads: CASIPQFNSPLHF. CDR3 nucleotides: TGTGCCAGCATTCCACAGTTTAATTCACCCCTCCACTTT.

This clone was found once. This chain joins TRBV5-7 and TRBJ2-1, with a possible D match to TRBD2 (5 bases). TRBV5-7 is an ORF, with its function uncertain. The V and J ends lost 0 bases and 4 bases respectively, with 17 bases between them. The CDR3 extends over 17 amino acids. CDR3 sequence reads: CASSLANRAGGYNEQFF. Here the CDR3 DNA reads TGTGCCAGCAGCTTGGCCAATAGGGCTGGAGGATACAATGAGCAGTTCTTC.

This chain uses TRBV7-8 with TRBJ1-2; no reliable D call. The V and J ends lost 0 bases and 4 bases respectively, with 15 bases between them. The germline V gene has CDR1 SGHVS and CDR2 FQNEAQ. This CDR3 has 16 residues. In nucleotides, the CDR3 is TGTGCCAGCAGCTTAGCTCCGGGGTTAGACGGCTATGGCTACACCTTC. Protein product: CASSLAPGLDGYGYTF.

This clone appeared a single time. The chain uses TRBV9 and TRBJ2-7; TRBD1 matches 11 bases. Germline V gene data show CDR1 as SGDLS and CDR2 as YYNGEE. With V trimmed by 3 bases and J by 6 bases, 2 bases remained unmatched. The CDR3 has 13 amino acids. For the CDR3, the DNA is TGTGCCAGCAGCGCCGGGACAGGGGGCGAGCAGTACTTC. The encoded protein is CASSAGTGGEQYF. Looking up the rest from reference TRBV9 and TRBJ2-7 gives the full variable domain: DSGVTQTPKHLITATGQRVTLRCSPRSGDLSVYWYQQSLDQGLQFLIQYYNGEERAKGNILERFSAQQFPDLHSELNLSSLELGDSALYFCASSAGTGGEQYFGPGTRLTVT.

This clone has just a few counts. CDR3 loop: CASSYRYGTEQYF. The CDR3 DNA reads TGTGCCAGCAGTTACCGGTATGGTACCGAGCAGTACTTC. The rearrangement uses TRBV6-5 and TRBJ2-7; D remains unclear. V lost 2 bases and J 6 bases, leaving 11 bases between the germline ends. Germline loops: CDR1 MNHEY, CDR2 SVGAGI. The CDR3 extends over 13 amino acids.

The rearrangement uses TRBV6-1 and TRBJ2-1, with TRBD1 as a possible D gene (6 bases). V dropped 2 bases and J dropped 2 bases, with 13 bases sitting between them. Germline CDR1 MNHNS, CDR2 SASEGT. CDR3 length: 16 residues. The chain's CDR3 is CASSEFPGAAYNEQFF. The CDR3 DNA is TGTGCCAGCAGTGAATTTCCAGGGGCGGCCTACAATGAGCAGTTCTTC.

The CDR3 protein is CASSLYRANNEQFF. The CDR3 DNA reads TGTGCCAGCAGTTTATACAGAGCAAACAATGAGCAGTTCTTC. The rearrangement links TRBV27 to TRBJ2-1; no clear D gene. V was clipped by 1 base and J by 5 bases, with 9 bases between them. This CDR3 has 14 residues. Germline V gene sequence: CDR1 MNHEY, CDR2 SMNVEV (reference sequence).

Here the CDR3 DNA reads TGTGCCAGCAGCCAAGTCACGGCGACATCTCGGGACTACACCTTC. It is translated as CASSQVTATSRDYTF. J is TRBJ1-2 and V is TRBV4-2, with D hard to call. V was cut by 1 base and J by 10 bases, with 19 bases left in between. The length of the CDR3 is 15 residues. Germline V gene sequence: CDR1 LGHNA, CDR2 YNFKEQ.

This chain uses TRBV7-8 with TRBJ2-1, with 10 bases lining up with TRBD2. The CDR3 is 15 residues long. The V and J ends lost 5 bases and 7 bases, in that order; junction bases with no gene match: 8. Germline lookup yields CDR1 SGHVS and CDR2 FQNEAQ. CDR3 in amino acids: CASSGAGGLLNEQFF. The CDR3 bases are TGTGCCAGCAGCGGAGCGGGAGGGTTGTTAAATGAGCAGTTCTTC.

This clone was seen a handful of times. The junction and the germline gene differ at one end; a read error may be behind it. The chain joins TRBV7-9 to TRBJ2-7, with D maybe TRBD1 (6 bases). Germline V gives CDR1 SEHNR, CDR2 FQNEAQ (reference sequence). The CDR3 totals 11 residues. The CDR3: CSSSFGTEQYF. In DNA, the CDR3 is TGTTCCAGCAGCTTTGGGACAGAGCAGTACTTC.

CDR3 DNA sequence: TGTGCCAGCAGTCTACTCCTAGCGGGACGGGGGGCAGATACGCAGTATTTT. This translates into CASSLLLAGRGADTQYF. The V call is TRBV27, the J call TRBJ2-3; 9 bases agree with TRBD2. This CDR3 is 17 amino acids long. Trimming cost V 5 bases and J 4 bases; bases outside gene matches: 13. Per germline, CDR1 MNHEY and CDR2 SMNVEV (reference sequence).

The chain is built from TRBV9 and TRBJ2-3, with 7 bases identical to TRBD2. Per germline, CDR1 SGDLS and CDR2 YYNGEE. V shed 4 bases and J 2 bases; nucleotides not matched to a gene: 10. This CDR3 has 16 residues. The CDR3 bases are TGTGCCAGCAGCCCCCGGGCTAGCGGTATCACAGATACGCAGTATTTT. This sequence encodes CASSPRASGITDTQYF.

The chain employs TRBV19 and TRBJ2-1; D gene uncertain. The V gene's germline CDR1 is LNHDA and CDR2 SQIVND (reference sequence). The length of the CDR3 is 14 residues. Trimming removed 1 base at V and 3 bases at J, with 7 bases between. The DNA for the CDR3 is TGTGCCAGTAGTATAGTGGCCGACTACAATGAGCAGTTCTTC. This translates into CASSIVADYNEQFF.

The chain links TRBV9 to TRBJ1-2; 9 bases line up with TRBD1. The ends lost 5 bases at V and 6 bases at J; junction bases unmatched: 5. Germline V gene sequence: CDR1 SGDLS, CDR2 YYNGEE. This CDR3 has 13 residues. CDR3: CASSLTGGDGYTF. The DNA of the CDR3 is TGTGCCAGCAGTCTTACAGGGGGCGATGGCTACACCTTC.

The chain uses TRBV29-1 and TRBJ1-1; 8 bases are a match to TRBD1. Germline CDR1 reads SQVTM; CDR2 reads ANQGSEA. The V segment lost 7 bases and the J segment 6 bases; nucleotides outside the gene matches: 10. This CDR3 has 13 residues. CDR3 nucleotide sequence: TGCAGCGCCCGACAGGTACAGGGGGCTGAAGCTTTCTTT. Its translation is CSARQVQGAEAFF.

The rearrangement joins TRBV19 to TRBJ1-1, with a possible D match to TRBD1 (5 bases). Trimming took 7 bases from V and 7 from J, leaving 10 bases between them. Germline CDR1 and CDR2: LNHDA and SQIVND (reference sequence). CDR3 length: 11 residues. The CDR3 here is CASTRGVEAFF. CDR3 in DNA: TGTGCCAGTACACGGGGGGTTGAAGCTTTCTTT.

The CDR3 loop is CASSLATGLETQYF. In nucleotides, the CDR3 is TGCGCCAGCAGCTTGGCCACAGGGTTGGAGACCCAGTACTTC. The chain carries TRBV5-1 and TRBJ2-5, with D possibly matching TRBD1 (6 bases). Trimming left V 0 bases short and J 5 bases short, with 11 bases between. This CDR3 is 14 amino acids long. The germline V gene has CDR1 SGHRS and CDR2 YFSETQ.

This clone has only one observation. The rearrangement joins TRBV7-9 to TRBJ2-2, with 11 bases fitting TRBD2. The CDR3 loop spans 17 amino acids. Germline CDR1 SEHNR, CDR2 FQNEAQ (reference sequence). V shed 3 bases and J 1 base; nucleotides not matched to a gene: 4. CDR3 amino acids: CASSFQTSGMNTGELFF. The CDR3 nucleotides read TGTGCCAGCAGCTTTCAGACTAGCGGGATGAACACCGGGGAGCTGTTTTTT. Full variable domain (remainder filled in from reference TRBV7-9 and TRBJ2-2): DTGVSQNPRHKITKRGQNVTFRCDPISEHNRLYWYRQTLGQGPEFLTYFQNEAQLEKSRLLSDRFSAERPKGSFSTLEIQRTEQGDSAMYLCASSFQTSGMNTGELFFGEGSRLTVL.

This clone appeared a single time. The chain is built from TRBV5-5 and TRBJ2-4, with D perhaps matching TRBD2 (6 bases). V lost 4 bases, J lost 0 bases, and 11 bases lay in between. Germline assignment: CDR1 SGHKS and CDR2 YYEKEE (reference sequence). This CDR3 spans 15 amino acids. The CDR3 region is CASSGPGLAKNIQYF. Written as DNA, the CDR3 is TGTGCCAGCAGCGGACCGGGACTAGCCAAAAACATTCAGTACTTC.

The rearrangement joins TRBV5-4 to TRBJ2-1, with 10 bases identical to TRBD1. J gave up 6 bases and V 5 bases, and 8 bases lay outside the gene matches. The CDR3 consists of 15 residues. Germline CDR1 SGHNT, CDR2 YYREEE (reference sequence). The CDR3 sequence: CASRVDRGLSNEQFF. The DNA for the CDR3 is TGTGCCAGCAGGGTGGACAGGGGGTTATCCAATGAGCAGTTCTTC.

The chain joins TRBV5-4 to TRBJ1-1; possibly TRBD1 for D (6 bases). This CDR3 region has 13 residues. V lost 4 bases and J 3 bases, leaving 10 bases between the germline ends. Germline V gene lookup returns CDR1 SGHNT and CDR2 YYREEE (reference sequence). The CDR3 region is CASSPDRDTEAFF. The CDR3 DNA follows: TGTGCCAGCAGCCCGGACAGAGACACTGAAGCTTTCTTT.

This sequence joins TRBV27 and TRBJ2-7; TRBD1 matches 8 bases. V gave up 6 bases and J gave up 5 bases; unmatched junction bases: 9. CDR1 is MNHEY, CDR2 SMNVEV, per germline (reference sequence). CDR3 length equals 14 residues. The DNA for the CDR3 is TGTGCCAGCAGATTAGGACAGGGCGGGAACGAGCAGTACTTC. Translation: CASRLGQGGNEQYF.

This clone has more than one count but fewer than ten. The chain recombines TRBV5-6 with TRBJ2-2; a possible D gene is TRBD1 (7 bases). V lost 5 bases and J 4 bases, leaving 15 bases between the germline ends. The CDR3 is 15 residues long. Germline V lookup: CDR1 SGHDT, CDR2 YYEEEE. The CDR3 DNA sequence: TGTGCCAGCAGGAGGCAGGGGGAGGTCACCGGGGAGCTGTTTTTT. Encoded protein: CASRRQGEVTGELFF.

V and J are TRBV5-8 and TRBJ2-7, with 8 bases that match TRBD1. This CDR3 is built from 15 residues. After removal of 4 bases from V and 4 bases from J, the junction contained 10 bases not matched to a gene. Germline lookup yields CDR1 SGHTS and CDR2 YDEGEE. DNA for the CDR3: TGTGCCAGCAGCGGACTGAGGACAGGGAATTACGAGCAGTACTTC. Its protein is CASSGLRTGNYEQYF.

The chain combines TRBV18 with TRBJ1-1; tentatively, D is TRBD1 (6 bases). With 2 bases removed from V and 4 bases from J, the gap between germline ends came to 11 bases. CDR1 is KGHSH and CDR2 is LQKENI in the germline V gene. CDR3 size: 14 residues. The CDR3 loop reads CASSPTGLGTEAFF. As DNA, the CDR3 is TGTGCCAGCTCACCAACAGGGTTGGGCACTGAAGCTTTCTTT.

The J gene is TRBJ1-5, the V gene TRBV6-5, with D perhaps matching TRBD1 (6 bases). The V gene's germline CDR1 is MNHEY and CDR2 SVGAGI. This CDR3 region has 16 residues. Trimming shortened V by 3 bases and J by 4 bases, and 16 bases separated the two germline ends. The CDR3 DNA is TGTGCCAGCAGTTATTCCGGGACAAATAAAAATCAGCCCCAGCATTTT. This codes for CASSYSGTNKNQPQHF.

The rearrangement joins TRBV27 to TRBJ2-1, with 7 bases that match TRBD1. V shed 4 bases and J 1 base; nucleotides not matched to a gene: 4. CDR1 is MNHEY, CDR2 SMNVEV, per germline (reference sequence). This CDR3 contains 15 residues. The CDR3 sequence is CASSSQTGSYNEQFF. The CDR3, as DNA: TGTGCCAGCAGTTCTCAGACAGGGTCCTACAATGAGCAGTTCTTC.

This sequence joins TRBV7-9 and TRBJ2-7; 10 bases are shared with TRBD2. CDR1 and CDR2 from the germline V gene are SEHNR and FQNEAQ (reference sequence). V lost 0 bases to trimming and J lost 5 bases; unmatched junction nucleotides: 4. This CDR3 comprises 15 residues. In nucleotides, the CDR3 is TGTGCCAGCAGCTTAGCGGAGCGGGAGGGCAACGAGCAGTACTTC. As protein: CASSLAEREGNEQYF.